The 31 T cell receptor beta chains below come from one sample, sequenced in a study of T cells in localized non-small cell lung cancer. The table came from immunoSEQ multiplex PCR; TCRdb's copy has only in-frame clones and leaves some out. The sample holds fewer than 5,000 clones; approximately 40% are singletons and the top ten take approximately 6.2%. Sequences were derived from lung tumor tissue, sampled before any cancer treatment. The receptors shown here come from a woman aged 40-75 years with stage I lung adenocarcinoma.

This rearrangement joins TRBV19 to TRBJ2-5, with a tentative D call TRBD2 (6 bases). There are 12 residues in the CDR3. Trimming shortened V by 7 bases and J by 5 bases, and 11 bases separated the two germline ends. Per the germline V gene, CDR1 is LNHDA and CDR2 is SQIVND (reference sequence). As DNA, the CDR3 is TGTGCCAGTACGCGGGACCGGGAGACCCAGTACTTC. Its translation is CASTRDRETQYF. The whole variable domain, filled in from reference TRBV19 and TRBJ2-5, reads DGGITQSPKYLFRKEGQNVTLSCEQNLNHDAMYWYRQDPGQGLRLIYYSQIVNDFQKGDIAEGYSVSREKKESFPLTVTSAQKNPTAFYLCASTRDRETQYFGPGTRLLVL.

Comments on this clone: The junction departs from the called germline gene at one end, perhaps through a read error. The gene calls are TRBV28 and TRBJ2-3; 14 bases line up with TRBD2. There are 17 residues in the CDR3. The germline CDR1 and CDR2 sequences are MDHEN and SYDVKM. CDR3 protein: CASSLSSSGTSGRMPRF. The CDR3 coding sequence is TGTGCCAGCAGTTTAAGCTCATCCGGGACTAGCGGGAGAATGCCCCGATTT.

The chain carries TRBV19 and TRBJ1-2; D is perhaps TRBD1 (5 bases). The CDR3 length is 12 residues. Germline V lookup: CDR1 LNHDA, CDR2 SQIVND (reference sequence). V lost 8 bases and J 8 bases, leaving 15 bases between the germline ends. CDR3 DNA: TGTGCCAGTTCTACGGGACTCGAGGGCTACACCTTC. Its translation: CASSTGLEGYTF.

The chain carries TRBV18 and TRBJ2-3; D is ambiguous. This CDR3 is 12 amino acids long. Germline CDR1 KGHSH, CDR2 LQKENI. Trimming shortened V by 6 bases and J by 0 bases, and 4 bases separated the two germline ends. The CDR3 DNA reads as TGTGCCAGCTCCTCCAGCACAGATACGCAGTATTTT. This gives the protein CASSSSTDTQYF. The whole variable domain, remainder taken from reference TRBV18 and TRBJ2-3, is NAGVMQNPRHLVRRRGQEARLRCSPMKGHSHVYWYRQLPEEGLKFMVYLQKENIIDESGMPKERFSAEFPKEGPSILRIQQVVRGDSAAYFCASSSSTDTQYFGPGTRLTVL.

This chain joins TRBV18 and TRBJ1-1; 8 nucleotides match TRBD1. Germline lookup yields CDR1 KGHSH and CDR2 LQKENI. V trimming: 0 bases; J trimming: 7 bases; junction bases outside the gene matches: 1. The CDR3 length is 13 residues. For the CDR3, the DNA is TGTGCCAGCTCACCACCTGACAGGGGTGAAGCTTTCTTT. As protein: CASSPPDRGEAFF.

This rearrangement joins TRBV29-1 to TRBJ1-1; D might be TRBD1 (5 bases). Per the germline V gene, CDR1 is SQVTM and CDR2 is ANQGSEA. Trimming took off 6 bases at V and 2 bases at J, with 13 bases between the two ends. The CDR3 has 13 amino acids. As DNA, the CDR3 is TGCAGCGTGGTGGGGCCAGGAAACACTGAAGCTTTCTTT. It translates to CSVVGPGNTEAFF.

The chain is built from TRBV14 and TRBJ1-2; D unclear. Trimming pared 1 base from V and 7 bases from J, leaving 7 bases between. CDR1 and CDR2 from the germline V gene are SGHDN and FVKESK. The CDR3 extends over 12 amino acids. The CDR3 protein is CASSQGLVGYTF. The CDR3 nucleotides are TGTGCCAGCAGCCAAGGCCTTGTTGGCTACACCTTC.

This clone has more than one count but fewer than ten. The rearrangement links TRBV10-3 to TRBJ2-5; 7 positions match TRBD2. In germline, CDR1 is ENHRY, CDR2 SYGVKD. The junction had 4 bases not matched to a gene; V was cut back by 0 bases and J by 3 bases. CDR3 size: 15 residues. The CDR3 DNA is TGTGCCATCAGTGAGTCGGGACTACCGAAAGAGACCCAGTACTTC. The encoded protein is CAISESGLPKETQYF.

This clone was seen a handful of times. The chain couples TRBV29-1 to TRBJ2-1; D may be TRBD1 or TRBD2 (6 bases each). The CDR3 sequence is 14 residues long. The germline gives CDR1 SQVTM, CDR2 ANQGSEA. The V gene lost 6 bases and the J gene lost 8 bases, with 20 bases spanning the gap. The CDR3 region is CSVVRLGGGDEQFF. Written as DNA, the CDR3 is TGCAGCGTGGTTAGGCTGGGGGGCGGTGATGAGCAGTTCTTC.

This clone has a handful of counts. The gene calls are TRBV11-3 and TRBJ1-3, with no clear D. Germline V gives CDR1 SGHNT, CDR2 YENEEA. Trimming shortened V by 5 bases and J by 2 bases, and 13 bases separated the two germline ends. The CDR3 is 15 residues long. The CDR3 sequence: CASSRTQGTGNTIYF. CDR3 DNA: TGTGCCAGCAGCCGAACGCAAGGGACTGGAAACACCATATATTTT.

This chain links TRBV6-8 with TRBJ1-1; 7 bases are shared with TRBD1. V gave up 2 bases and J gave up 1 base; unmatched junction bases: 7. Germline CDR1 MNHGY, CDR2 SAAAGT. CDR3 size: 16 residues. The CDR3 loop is CASSYPNRGSNTEAFF. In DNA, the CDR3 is TGTGCCAGCAGTTACCCAAACAGGGGATCGAACACTGAAGCTTTCTTT.

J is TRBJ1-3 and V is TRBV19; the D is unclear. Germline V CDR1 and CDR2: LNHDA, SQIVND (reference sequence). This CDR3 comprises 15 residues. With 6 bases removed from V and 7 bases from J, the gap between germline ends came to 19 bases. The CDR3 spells CASSPRPAVLNTIYF. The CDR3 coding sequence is TGTGCCAGTAGCCCCCGACCTGCTGTCCTTAACACCATATATTTT. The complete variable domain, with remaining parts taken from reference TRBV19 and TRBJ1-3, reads DGGITQSPKYLFRKEGQNVTLSCEQNLNHDAMYWYRQDPGQGLRLIYYSQIVNDFQKGDIAEGYSVSREKKESFPLTVTSAQKNPTAFYLCASSPRPAVLNTIYFGEGSWLTVV.

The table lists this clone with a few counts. This chain's CDR3 is CASSQGVDGARAEAFF. The CDR3 nucleotides read TGTGCCAGCAGCCAAGGAGTGGACGGGGCGCGCGCTGAAGCTTTCTTT. The chain has TRBV11-3 and TRBJ1-1; TRBD1 is a possible D gene (5 bases). The CDR3 has 16 residues. Germline V gene lookup returns CDR1 SGHNT and CDR2 YENEEA. V lost 5 bases to trimming and J lost 6 bases, with 22 bases between them.

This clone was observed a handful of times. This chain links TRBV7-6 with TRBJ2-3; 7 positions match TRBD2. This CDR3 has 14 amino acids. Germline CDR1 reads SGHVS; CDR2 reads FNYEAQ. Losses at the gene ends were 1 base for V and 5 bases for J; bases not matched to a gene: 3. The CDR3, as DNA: TGTGCCAGCAGCTTAGAAGCGGGGTTAGATACGCAGTATTTT. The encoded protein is CASSLEAGLDTQYF.

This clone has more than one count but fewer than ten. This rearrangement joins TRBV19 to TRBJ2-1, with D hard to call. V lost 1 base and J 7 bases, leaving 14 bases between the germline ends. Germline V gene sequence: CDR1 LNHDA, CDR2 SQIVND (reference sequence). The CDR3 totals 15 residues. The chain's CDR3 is CASSIAANSANEQFF. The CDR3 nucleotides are TGTGCCAGTAGTATAGCAGCAAACTCCGCAAATGAGCAGTTCTTC.

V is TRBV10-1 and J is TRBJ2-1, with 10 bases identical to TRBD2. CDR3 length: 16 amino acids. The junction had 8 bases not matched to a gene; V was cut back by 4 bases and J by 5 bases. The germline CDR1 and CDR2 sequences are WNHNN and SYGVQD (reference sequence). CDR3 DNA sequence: TGCGCCAGCAGTGTCAATGTACTAGCGGGAAACAATGAGCAGTTCTTC. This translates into CASSVNVLAGNNEQFF.

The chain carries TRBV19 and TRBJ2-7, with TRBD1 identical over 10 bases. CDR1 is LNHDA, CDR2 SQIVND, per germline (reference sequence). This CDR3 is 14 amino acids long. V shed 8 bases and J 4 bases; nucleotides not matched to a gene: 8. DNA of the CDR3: TGTGCCAGTTCCAGACAGGGGGCTCTTTACGAGCAGTACTTC. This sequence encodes CASSRQGALYEQYF.

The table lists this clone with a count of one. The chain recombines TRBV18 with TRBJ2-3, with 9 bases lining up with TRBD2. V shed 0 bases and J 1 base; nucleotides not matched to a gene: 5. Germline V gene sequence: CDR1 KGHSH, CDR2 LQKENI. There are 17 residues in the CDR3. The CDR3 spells CASSPPAWTSGTDTQYF. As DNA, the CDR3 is TGTGCCAGCTCACCACCCGCTTGGACTAGCGGCACAGATACGCAGTATTTT.

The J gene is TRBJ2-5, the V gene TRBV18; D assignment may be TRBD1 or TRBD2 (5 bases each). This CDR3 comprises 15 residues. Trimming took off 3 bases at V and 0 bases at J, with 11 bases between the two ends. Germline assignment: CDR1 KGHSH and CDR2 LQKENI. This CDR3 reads CASSPPGRYQETQYF. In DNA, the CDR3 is TGTGCCAGCTCACCTCCGGGACGGTACCAAGAGACCCAGTACTTC.

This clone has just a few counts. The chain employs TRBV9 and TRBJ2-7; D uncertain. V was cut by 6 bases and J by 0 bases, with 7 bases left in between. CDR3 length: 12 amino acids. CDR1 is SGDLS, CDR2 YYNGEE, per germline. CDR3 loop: CASTADSYEQYF. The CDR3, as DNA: TGTGCCAGCACCGCTGACTCCTACGAGCAGTACTTC.

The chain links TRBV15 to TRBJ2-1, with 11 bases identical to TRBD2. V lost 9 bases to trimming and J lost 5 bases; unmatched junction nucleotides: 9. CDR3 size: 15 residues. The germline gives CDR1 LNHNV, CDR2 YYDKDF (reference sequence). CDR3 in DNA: TGTGCCACTCACATAGCGGGAGGGCCCCACAATGAGCAGTTCTTC. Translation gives CATHIAGGPHNEQFF.

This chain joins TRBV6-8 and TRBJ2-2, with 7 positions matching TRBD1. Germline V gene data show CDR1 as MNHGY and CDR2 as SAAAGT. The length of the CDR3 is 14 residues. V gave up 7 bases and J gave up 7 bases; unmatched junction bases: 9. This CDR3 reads CASTTTGVGGELFF. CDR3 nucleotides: TGTGCCAGCACGACTACAGGGGTCGGCGGGGAGCTGTTTTTT.

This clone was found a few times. Here the CDR3 DNA reads TGTGCCAGCAGTGAGCGGCAAGTCTATGGCTACACCTTC. The encoded protein is CASSERQVYGYTF. The V gene is TRBV9, the J gene TRBJ1-2; D unresolved. The CDR3 spans 13 residues. Trimming pared 5 bases from V and 4 bases from J, leaving 12 bases between. The germline gives CDR1 SGDLS, CDR2 YYNGEE.

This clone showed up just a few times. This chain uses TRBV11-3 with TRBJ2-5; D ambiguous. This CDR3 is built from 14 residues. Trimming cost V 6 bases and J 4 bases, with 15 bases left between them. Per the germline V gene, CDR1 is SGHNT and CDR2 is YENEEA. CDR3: CASSYPDKPETQYF. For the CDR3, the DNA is TGTGCCAGCAGTTATCCAGACAAGCCAGAGACCCAGTACTTC. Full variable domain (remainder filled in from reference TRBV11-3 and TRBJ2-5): EAGVVQSPRYKIIEKKQPVAFWCNPISGHNTLYWYLQNLGQGPELLIRYENEEAVDDSQLPKDRFSAERLKGVDSTLKIQPAELGDSAVYLCASSYPDKPETQYFGPGTRLLVL.

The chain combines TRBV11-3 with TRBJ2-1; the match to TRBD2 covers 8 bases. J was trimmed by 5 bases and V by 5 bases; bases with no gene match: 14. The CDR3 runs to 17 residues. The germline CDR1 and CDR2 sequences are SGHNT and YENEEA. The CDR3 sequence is CASSRGGASGSNNEQFF. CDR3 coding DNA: TGTGCCAGCAGCCGGGGTGGGGCTAGCGGGTCAAACAATGAGCAGTTCTTC.

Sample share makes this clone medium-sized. For the CDR3, the DNA is TGTGCCAGCAGTGAAGTGGTCGGGAGCACAGATACGCAGTATTTT. This translates into CASSEVVGSTDTQYF. The chain links TRBV6-1 to TRBJ2-3; D not certain. Germline lookup yields CDR1 MNHNS and CDR2 SASEGT. Trimming removed 1 base at V and 0 bases at J, with 8 bases between. The CDR3 covers 15 residues.

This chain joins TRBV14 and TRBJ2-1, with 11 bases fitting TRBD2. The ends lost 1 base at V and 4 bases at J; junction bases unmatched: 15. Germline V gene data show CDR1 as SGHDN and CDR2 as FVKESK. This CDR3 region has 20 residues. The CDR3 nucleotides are TGTGCCAGCAGCCAAGTCTTCGGGACTAGCGGCACCACAGGATACAATGAGCAGTTCTTC. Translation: CASSQVFGTSGTTGYNEQFF.

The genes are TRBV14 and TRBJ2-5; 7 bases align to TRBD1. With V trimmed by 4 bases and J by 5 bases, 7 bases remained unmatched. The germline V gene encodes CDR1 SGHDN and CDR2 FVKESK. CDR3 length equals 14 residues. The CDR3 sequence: CASSRNRGTETQYF. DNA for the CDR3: TGTGCCAGCAGCCGGAACAGGGGTACGGAGACCCAGTACTTC.

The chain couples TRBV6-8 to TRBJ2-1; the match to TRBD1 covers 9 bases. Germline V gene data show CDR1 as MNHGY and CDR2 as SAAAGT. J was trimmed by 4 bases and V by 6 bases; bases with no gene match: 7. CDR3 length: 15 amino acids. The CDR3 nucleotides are TGTGCCAGCAGACCGGGACAGGGTCGATACAATGAGCAGTTCTTC. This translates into CASRPGQGRYNEQFF.

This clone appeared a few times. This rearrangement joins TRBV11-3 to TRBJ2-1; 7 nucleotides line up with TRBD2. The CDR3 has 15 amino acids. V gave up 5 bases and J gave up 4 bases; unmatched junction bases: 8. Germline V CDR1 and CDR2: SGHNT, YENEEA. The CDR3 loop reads CASSRGLGSYNEQFF. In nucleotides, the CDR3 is TGTGCCAGCAGCCGTGGACTAGGTTCTTACAATGAGCAGTTCTTC.

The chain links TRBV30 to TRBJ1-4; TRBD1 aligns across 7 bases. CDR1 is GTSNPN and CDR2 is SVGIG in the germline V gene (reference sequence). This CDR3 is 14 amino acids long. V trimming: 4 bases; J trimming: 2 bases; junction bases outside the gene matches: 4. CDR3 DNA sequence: TGTGCCTGGAATACAGGGGTCACTAATGAAAAACTGTTTTTT. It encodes CAWNTGVTNEKLFF.